This T cell receptor beta chain is drawn from a study of blood T cell repertoires in COVID-19. Overall study context: Samples representing acute and convalescent COVID-19 were sourced from the United States, Italy and Spain.

J lost 6 bases, V lost 1 base, and 7 bases had no gene match. CDR1 is SGDLS, CDR2 YYNGEE, per germline. The CDR3 totals 15 residues. Some clones are missing from TCRdb's copy, which holds only in-frame ones; the method was immunoSEQ multiplex PCR. The profile shows 350,000 to 450,000 clones, nearly 90% of them singletons. Cohorts were based on clinical histories the participants reported. Cohort 3 donors counted as recovered after two negative PCRs, clearance, or resolved symptoms. The sequenced material came from PBMCs or T cells enriched from blood (not recorded which). The source of this sequence is a woman under 40 who had recovered from COVID-19. V gene TRBV9 combines with J gene TRBJ2-1; TRBD1 aligns across 7 bases. CDR3 residues: CASSVLTGLGNEQFF. The CDR3 DNA reads TGTGCCAGCAGCGTACTGACAGGGCTCGGCAATGAGCAGTTCTTC.